These 10 T cell receptor beta chains were sequenced from one sample in a study of lymphopenia after photon versus proton radiotherapy. Generated by immunoSEQ multiplex PCR, the TCRdb table keeps only in-frame clones and is missing some. Here the sample spans some 30,000 clones, 85% to 90% being singletons. Specimen: peripheral blood, collected from a patient treated with proton-based radiotherapy. These receptors were obtained from a woman in her 70s with pancreatic cancer. Some clones in this sample may be carry-over from other donors' samples.

This clone was seen a single time. This chain links TRBV18 with TRBJ1-1; possible D gene TRBD1, 6 bases. The V gene lost 3 bases and the J gene lost 1 base, with 12 bases spanning the gap. Germline V CDR1 and CDR2: KGHSH, LQKENI. The CDR3 length is 15 residues. Written as DNA, the CDR3 is TGTGCCAGCTCACCCGGACAGCTCGAGAACACTGAAGCTTTCTTT. It specifies CASSPGQLENTEAFF. The full variable domain, its missing parts supplied by reference TRBV18 and TRBJ1-1, is NAGVMQNPRHLVRRRGQEARLRCSPMKGHSHVYWYRQLPEEGLKFMVYLQKENIIDESGMPKERFSAEFPKEGPSILRIQQVVRGDSAAYFCASSPGQLENTEAFFGQGTRLTVV.

V and J are TRBV29-1 and TRBJ2-7, with TRBD1 matching over 9 bases. The V and J ends lost 4 bases and 5 bases, in that order; junction bases with no gene match: 3. This CDR3 comprises 12 residues. Germline V gives CDR1 SQVTM, CDR2 ANQGSEA. The CDR3 nucleotides are TGCAGCGTTGGACAGGGGGGAAACGAGCAGTACTTC. Translated: CSVGQGGNEQYF.

This clone was counted a few times. The V call is TRBV12-1, the J call TRBJ2-7. TRBV12-1 is listed as a pseudogene. The CDR3 is made up of 11 amino acids. CDR3 in DNA: TGTGCCAGCGGGGCCTCGGGACGGATGTACTTC. It is translated as CASGASGRMYF.

This clone appeared a single time. V usage is TRBV18 and J usage is TRBJ1-1; the D gene is possibly TRBD1 (5 bases). Trimming took off 4 bases at V and 7 bases at J, with 16 bases between the two ends. The CDR3 spans 14 residues. Per the germline V gene, CDR1 is KGHSH and CDR2 is LQKENI. The CDR3 sequence: CASSLDTGVNEAFF. In DNA form, the CDR3 reads TGTGCCAGCTCACTAGACACGGGGGTGAATGAAGCTTTCTTT.

The chain joins TRBV11-2 to TRBJ2-2, with a weak D call TRBD1 (5 bases). The CDR3 has 15 amino acids. Germline V gene data show CDR1 as SGHAT and CDR2 as FQNNGV. Trimming removed 6 bases at V and 4 bases at J, with 15 bases between. Written as DNA, the CDR3 is TGTGCCAGCAGACCCGACAGACAGTTCACCGGGGAGCTGTTTTTT. Translating gives CASRPDRQFTGELFF.

This clone was picked up one time. The chain recombines TRBV27 with TRBJ2-2; TRBD2 matches 9 bases. The CDR3 contains 15 residues. CDR1 and CDR2 (germline): MNHEY, SMNVEV (reference sequence). After removal of 5 bases from V and 2 bases from J, the junction contained 3 bases not matched to a gene. For the CDR3, the DNA is TGTGCCAGCAGTAATAGCGGGAGTAACACCGGGGAGCTGTTTTTT. This gives the protein CASSNSGSNTGELFF.

The genes are TRBV10-3 and TRBJ2-7; 7 bases map to TRBD1. This CDR3 spans 16 amino acids. CDR1 and CDR2 from the germline V gene are ENHRY and SYGVKD. The V segment lost 10 bases and the J segment 2 bases; nucleotides outside the gene matches: 17. CDR3 DNA: TGTGCCACCCGAGGGACAGAATCTAAGTTTACCTACGAGCAGTACTTC. This encodes CATRGTESKFTYEQYF.

This clone was picked up a small number of times. The chain combines TRBV7-9 with TRBJ1-2; unclear D gene. The ends were cut back, 0 bases at V and 9 bases at J, with 14 bases in the middle. Germline assignment: CDR1 SEHNR and CDR2 FQNEAQ (reference sequence). This CDR3 is 14 amino acids long. The CDR3 nucleotides read TGTGCCAGCAGCTTAGCCCCTGACCTCGGAAGCTACACCTTC. Encoded protein: CASSLAPDLGSYTF.

The chain couples TRBV7-2 to TRBJ1-5; no reliable D call. Germline CDR1 SGHTA, CDR2 FQGNSA. CDR3 size: 14 residues. Trimming cost V 0 bases and J 6 bases, with 9 bases left between them. CDR3 DNA sequence: TGTGCCAGCAGCTTAGCCGATCTTGGTCAGCCCCAGCATTTT. Translated: CASSLADLGQPQHF.

The V gene is TRBV2, the J gene TRBJ2-2; the match to TRBD2 covers 10 bases. CDR3 length equals 15 residues. Germline lookup yields CDR1 SNHLY and CDR2 FYNNEI. V was pared by 4 bases and J by 4 bases, with 3 bases of the junction left unmatched. CDR3 bases: TGTGCCAGCAGTGCTAGCGGGAGTGGCACCGGGGAGCTGTTTTTT. Translated: CASSASGSGTGELFF.